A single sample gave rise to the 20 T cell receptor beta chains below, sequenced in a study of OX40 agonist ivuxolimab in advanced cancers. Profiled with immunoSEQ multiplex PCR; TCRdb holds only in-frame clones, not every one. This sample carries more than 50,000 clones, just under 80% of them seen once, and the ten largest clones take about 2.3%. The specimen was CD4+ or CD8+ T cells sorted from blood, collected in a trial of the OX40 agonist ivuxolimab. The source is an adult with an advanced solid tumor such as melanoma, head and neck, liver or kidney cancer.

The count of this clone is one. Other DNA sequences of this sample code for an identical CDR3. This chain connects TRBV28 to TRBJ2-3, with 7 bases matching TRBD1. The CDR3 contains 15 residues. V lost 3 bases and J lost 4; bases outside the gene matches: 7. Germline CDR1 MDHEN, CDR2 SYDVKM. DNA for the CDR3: TGTGCCAGCAGTTTTAACAGGGGTCCAGCAGATACGCAGTATTTT. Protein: CASSFNRGPADTQYF.

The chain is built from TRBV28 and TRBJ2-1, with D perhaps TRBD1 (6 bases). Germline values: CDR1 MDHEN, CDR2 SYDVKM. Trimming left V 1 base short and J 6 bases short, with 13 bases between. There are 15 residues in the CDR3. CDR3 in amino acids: CASSLSQGIVNEQFF. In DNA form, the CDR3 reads TGTGCCAGCAGTTTATCACAGGGAATCGTCAATGAGCAGTTCTTC.

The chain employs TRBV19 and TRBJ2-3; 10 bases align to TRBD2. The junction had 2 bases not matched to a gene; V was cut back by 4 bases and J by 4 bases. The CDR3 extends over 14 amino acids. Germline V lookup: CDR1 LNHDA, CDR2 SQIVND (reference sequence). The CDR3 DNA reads TGTGCCAGTAGTACAGCGGGGGGGGCAGATACGCAGTATTTT. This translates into CASSTAGGADTQYF.

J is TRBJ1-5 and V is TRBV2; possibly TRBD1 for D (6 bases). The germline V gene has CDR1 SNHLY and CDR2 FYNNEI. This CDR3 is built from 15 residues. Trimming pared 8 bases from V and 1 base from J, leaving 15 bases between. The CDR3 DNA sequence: TGTGCCAGCTCAGGACAGCCCTCGAGCAATCAGCCCCAGCATTTT. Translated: CASSGQPSSNQPQHF.

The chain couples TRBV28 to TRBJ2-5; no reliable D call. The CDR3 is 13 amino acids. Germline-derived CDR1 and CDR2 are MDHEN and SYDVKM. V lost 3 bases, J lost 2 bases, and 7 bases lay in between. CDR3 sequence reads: CASSFGGQETQYF. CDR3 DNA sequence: TGTGCCAGCAGTTTCGGCGGTCAAGAGACCCAGTACTTC.

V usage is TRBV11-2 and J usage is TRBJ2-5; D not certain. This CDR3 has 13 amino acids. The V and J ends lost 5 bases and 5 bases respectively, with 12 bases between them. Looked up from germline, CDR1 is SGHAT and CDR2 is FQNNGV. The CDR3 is CASSPNPMETQYF. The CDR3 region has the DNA TGTGCCAGCAGCCCCAATCCTATGGAGACCCAGTACTTC.

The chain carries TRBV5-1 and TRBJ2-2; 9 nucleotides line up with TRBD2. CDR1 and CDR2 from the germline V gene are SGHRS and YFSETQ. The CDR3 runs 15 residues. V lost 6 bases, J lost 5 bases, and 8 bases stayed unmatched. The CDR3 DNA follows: TGCGCCAGCACGGTACGAGCGGGAGGAACCGGGGAGCTGTTTTTT. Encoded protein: CASTVRAGGTGELFF.

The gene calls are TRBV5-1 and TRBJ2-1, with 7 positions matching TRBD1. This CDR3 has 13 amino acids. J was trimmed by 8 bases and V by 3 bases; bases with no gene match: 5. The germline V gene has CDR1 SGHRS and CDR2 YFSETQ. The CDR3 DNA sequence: TGCGCCAGCAGCTCAGGGGGTTTCTATGAGCAGTTCTTC. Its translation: CASSSGGFYEQFF. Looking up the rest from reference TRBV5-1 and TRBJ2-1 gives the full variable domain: KAGVTQTPRYLIKTRGQQVTLSCSPISGHRSVSWYQQTPGQGLQFLFEYFSETQRNKGNFPGRFSGRQFSNSRSEMNVSTLELGDSALYLCASSSGGFYEQFFGPGTRLTVL.

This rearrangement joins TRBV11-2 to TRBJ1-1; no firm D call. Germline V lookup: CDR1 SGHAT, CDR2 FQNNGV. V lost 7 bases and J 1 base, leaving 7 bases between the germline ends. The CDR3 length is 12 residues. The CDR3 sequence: CASNRPNTEAFF. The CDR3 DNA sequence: TGTGCCAGCAATAGACCGAACACTGAAGCTTTCTTT.

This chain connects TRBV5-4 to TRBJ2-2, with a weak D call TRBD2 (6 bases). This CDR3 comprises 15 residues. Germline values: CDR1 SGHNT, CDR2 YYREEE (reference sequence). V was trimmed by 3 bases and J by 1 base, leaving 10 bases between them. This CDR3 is CASSSKAGNTGELFF. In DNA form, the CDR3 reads TGTGCCAGCAGCTCTAAAGCGGGGAACACCGGGGAGCTGTTTTTT.

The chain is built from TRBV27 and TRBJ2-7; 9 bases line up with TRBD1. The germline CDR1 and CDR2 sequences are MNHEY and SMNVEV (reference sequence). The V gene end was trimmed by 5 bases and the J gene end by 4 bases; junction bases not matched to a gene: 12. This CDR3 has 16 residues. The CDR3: CASSPGTGRIQYEQYF. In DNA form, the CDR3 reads TGTGCCAGCAGTCCCGGGACAGGGCGTATCCAATACGAGCAGTACTTC.

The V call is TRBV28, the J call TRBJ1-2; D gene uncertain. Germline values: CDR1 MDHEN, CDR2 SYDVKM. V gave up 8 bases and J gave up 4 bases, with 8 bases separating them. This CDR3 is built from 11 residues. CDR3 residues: CASRTAYGYTF. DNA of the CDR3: TGTGCCAGCCGAACGGCCTATGGCTACACCTTC.

The CDR3 DNA follows: TGTGCCAGCAGCTTAGCGGGAAGGGGGGAGACCCAGTACTTC. Protein sequence: CASSLAGRGETQYF. V usage is TRBV7-2 and J usage is TRBJ2-5; a possible D gene is TRBD1 (6 bases). V was cut by 0 bases and J by 5 bases, with 10 bases left in between. Germline CDR1 is SGHTA and CDR2 is FQGNSA. There are 14 residues in the CDR3.

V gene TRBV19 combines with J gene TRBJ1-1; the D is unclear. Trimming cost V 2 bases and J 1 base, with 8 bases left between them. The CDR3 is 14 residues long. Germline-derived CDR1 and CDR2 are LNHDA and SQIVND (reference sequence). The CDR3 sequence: CASSISPGNTEAFF. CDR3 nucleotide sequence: TGTGCCAGTAGTATAAGTCCGGGGAACACTGAAGCTTTCTTT.

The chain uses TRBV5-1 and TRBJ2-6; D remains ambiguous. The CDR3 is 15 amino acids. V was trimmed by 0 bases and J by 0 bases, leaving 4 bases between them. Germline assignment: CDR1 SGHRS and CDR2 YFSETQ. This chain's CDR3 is CASSLVGSGANVLTF. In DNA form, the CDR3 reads TGCGCCAGCAGCTTGGTGGGCTCTGGGGCCAACGTCCTGACTTTC. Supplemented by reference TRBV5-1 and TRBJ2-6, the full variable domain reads KAGVTQTPRYLIKTRGQQVTLSCSPISGHRSVSWYQQTPGQGLQFLFEYFSETQRNKGNFPGRFSGRQFSNSRSEMNVSTLELGDSALYLCASSLVGSGANVLTFGAGSRLTVL.

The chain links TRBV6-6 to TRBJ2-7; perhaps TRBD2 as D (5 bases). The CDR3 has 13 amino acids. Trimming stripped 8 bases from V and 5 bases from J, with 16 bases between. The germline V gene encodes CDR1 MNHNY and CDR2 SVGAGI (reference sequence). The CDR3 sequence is CASAGGVQNEQYF. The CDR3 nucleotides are TGTGCCAGCGCCGGAGGCGTGCAGAACGAGCAGTACTTC.

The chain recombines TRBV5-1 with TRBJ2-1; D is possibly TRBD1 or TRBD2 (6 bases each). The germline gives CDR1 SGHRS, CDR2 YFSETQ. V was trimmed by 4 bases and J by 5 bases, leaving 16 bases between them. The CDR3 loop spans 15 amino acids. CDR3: CASSLNPGGHNEQFF. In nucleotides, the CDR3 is TGCGCCAGCAGCCTTAACCCCGGGGGCCACAATGAGCAGTTCTTC.

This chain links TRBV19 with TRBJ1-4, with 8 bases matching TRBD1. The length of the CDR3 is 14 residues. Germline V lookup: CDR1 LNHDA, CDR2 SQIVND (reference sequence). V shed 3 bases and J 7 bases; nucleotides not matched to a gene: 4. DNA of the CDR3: TGTGCCAGTAGTATGACAGGGACAGGTGAAAAACTGTTTTTT. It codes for CASSMTGTGEKLFF.

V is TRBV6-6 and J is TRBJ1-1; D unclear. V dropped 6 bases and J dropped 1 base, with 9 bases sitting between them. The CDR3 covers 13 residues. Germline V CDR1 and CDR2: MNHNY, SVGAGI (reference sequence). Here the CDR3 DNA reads TGTGCCAGCAGATCCACAGAGAACACTGAAGCTTTCTTT. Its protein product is CASRSTENTEAFF.

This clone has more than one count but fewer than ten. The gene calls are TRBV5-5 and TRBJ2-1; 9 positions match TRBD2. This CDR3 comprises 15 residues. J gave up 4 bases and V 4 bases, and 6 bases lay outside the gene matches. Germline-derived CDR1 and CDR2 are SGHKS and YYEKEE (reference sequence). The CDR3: CASSLSSGTYNEQFF. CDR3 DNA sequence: TGTGCCAGCAGCCTATCTAGCGGGACATACAATGAGCAGTTCTTC.